This TCR beta chain was recovered during a study of cytotoxic CD8 clonotypes in ibrutinib-treated CLL. Study at large: Response sampling took place at median about 12 months of treatment, range 6 to 36. Study-level results: Sampling times differed between sustained-remission and progressing patients.

This CDR3 has 18 residues. V trimming: 2 bases; J trimming: 0 bases; junction bases outside the gene matches: 9. Germline CDR1 is SEHNR and CDR2 is FQNEAQ (reference sequence). Deep sequencing aimed at 1 in 200,000 to 1 in 1 million T cells' resolution. Using immunoSEQ multiplex PCR, the repertoire was profiled, and TCRdb retains in-frame clones only, with some absent. The sample holds about 68,000 clones, about nine tenths seen once. Regarding this clone: Its antigen is still unknown.

This chain connects TRBV7-9 to TRBJ2-2; the match to TRBD1 covers 7 bases. This sequence was found in a human donor with chronic lymphocytic leukemia. This specimen consisted of PBMCs, obtained after 12 months of ibrutinib treatment. DNA for the CDR3: TGTGCCAGCAGCTTACCGGCCCAGGGGGACCCGAACACCGGGGAGCTGTTTTTT. This translates into CASSLPAQGDPNTGELFF.